The 7 T cell receptor beta chains in this list originate from one sample, sequenced in a study of T cells after yellow fever vaccination (dated by TCRdb to about 2019). Library preparation was by 5' RACE. The reads were generated on an Illumina HiSeq 2500. TCRdb reprocessing: public reads trimmed at Q25 with fastp, clones called with MiXCR, in-frame beta chains kept. Each CDR3 protein gets just one entry, which takes the most common genes and DNA from the rows behind it. The sample table lists 620,000 or so distinct CDR3 sequences, roughly a sixth of them with a count of one. The ten largest clones represent 17% of the sample. Taken with the paper, the label for treatment or condition translates to: live attenuated yellow fever vaccine strain. The material sequenced was PBMCs, taken around 5 days after the first yellow fever vaccination. These receptors were obtained from a man between 18 and 29 years old who received the YFV17D yellow fever vaccine.

This clonotype was recorded at least ten times. The chain uses TRBV6-2 or TRBV6-3 and TRBJ2-1; the D gene is possibly TRBD1 (5 bases). The V end was cut by 6 bases, the J end by 6 bases, with 21 bases between. In germline, CDR1 is MNHEY, CDR2 SVGEGT. This CDR3 spans 16 amino acids. CDR3 coding DNA: TGTGCCAGCAGACAAGGGGCGACCCCAAGTCCCAATGAGCAGTTCTTC. This encodes CASRQGATPSPNEQFF.

This chain uses TRBV28 with TRBJ2-4; the D call may be TRBD1 or TRBD2 (5 bases each). The CDR3 spans 16 residues. V was pared by 3 bases and J by 0 bases, with 12 bases between. CDR1 and CDR2 from the germline V gene are MDHEN and SYDVKM. CDR3 DNA: TGTGCCAGCAGTTTCTTCGGGACGATAGCCAAAAACATTCAGTACTTC. This gives the protein CASSFFGTIAKNIQYF.

This chain joins TRBV19 and TRBJ2-7, with 10 bases aligning to TRBD2. V was pared by 11 bases and J by 1 base, with 11 bases of the junction left unmatched. The CDR3 extends over 15 amino acids. CDR1 LNHDA and CDR2 SQIVND come from the germline V gene (reference sequence). CDR3 in amino acids: CASAAAGGRSYEQYF. The CDR3 DNA reads as TGTGCCTCGGCGGCAGCGGGGGGGCGTTCCTACGAGCAGTACTTC.

This rearrangement joins TRBV27 to TRBJ1-6, with a possible D match to TRBD1 (6 bases). This CDR3 contains 13 residues. Germline values: CDR1 MNHEY, CDR2 SMNVEV (reference sequence). Trimming removed 10 bases at V and 6 bases at J, with 13 bases between. CDR3 loop: CATAGQSNSPLHF. For the CDR3, the DNA is TGTGCCACCGCAGGACAGTCTAATTCACCCCTCCACTTT.

The genes are TRBV28 and TRBJ2-5, with D possibly being TRBD2 (7 bases). The CDR3 extends over 15 amino acids. The germline V gene encodes CDR1 MDHEN and CDR2 SYDVKM. The V end lost 5 bases, the J end lost 5 bases, and 18 bases lay between the germline ends. This chain's CDR3 is CASSGPGGGVETQYF. CDR3 sequence (DNA): TGTGCCAGCAGTGGGCCGGGGGGCGGAGTGGAGACCCAGTACTTC.

This clonotype was seen more than once but under ten times. This chain connects TRBV11-2 to TRBJ1-1, with TRBD1 matching 7 bases. The CDR3 is made up of 17 amino acids. Germline lookup yields CDR1 SGHAT and CDR2 FQNNGV. The V and J ends lost 0 bases and 4 bases, in that order; junction bases with no gene match: 11. CDR3 nucleotide sequence: TGTGCCAGCAGCTTAGATGGGATCCGGACAGGTCTCACTGAAGCTTTCTTT. As protein: CASSLDGIRTGLTEAFF.

This clonotype was counted between two and nine times. The chain has TRBV5-4 and TRBJ2-7; a possible D gene is TRBD1 (5 bases). Between the trimmed V and J ends, which lost 4 bases and 5 bases, there was a span of 13 bases. The CDR3 consists of 13 residues. CDR1 is SGHNT and CDR2 is YYREEE in the germline V gene (reference sequence). The CDR3 loop reads CASSHTDSNEQYF. The CDR3 DNA reads TGTGCCAGCAGCCATACAGACAGTAACGAGCAGTACTTC.